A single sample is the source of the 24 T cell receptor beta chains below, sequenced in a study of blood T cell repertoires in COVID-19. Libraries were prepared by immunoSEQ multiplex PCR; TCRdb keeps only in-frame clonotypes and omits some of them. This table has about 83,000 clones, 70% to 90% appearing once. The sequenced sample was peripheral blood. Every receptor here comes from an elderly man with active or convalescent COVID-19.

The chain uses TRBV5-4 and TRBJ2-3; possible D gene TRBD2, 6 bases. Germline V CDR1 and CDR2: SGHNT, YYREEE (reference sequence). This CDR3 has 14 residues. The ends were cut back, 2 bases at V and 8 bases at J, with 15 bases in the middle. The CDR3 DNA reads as TGTGCCAGCAGCTTAGAAAGGGTGGGGGGTACGCAGTATTTT. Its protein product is CASSLERVGGTQYF.

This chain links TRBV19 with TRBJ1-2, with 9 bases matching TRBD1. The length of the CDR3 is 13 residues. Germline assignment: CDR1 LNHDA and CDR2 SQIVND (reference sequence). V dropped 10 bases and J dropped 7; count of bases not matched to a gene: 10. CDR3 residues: CATSAQGAFGYTF. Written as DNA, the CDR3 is TGTGCCACATCAGCACAGGGGGCTTTTGGCTACACCTTC.

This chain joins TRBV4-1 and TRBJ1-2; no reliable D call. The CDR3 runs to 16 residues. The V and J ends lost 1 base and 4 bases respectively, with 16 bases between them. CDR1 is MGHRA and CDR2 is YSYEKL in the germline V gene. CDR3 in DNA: TGCGCCAGCAGCCAAGCCCTTACCGAGGCAGTCTATGGCTACACCTTC. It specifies CASSQALTEAVYGYTF.

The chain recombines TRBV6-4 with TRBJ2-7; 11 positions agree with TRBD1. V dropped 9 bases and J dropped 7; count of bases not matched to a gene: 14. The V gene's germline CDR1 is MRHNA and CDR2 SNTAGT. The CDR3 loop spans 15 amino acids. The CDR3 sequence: CASRPLGQGAWEQYV. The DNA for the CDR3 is TGTGCCAGTAGACCCCTAGGACAGGGGGCTTGGGAGCAGTACGTC.

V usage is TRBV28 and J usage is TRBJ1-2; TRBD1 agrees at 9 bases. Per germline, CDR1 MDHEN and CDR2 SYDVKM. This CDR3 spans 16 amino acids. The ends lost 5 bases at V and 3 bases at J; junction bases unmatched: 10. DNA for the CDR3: TGTGCCAGCAGTCCCCCGGGACAGGGATATTACTATGGCTACACCTTC. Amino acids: CASSPPGQGYYYGYTF.

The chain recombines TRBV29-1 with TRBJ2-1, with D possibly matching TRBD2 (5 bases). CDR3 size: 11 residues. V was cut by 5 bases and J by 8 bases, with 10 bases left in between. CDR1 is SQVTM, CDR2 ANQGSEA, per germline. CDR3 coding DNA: TGCAGCGTTTATAAAGCGGATGAGCAGTTCTTC. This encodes CSVYKADEQFF.

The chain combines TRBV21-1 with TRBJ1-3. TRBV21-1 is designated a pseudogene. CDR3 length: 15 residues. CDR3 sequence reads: CASSSSGSSGNTIYF. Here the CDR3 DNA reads TGTGCCAGCAGCAGTTCCGGTAGCTCTGGAAACACCATATATTTT.

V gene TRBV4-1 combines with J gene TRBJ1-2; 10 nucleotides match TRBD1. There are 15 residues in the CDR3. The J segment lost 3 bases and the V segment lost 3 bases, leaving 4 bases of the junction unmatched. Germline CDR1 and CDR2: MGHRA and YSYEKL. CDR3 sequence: CASSQAGQGYYGYTF. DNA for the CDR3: TGCGCCAGCAGCCAGGCGGGACAGGGGTACTATGGCTACACCTTC.

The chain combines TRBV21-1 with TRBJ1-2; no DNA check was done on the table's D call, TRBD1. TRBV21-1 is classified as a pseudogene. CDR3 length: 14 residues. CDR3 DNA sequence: TGTGCCAGCAGCCCAAGGGGCCGACAGTCTGGCTACACCTTC. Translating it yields CASSPRGRQSGYTF.

CDR3 in DNA: TGCGCCAGCAGCTTGGATCAGGGGGGAGAAAAACTGTTTTTT. It codes for CASSLDQGGEKLFF. The genes are TRBV5-1 and TRBJ1-4, with 7 bases lining up with TRBD1. The CDR3 has 14 residues. The trim removed 0 bases at V and 8 bases at J, leaving 4 bases unmatched. CDR1 and CDR2 from the germline V gene are SGHRS and YFSETQ.

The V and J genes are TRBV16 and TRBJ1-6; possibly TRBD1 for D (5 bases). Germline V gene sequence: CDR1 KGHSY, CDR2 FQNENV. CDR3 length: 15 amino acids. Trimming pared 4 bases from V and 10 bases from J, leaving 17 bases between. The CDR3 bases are TGTGCCAGCAGCCCTCCGGGGGGTTGGAGATCACCCCTCCACTTT. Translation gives CASSPPGGWRSPLHF. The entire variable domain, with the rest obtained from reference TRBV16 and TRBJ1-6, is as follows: GEEVAQTPKHLVRGEGQKAKLYCAPIKGHSYVFWYQQVLKNEFKFLISFQNENVFDETGMPKERFSAKCLPNSPCSLEIQATKLEDSAVYFCASSPPGGWRSPLHFGNGTRLTVT.

The CDR3 reads CSVDWTGGGETQYF. The DNA of the CDR3 is TGCAGCGTTGACTGGACAGGCGGCGGGGAGACCCAGTACTTC. The gene calls are TRBV29-1 and TRBJ2-5, with 7 bases that match TRBD1. Trimming removed 3 bases from V and 5 bases from J; junction bases left unmatched: 9. CDR3 size: 14 residues. Germline loops: CDR1 SQVTM, CDR2 ANQGSEA.

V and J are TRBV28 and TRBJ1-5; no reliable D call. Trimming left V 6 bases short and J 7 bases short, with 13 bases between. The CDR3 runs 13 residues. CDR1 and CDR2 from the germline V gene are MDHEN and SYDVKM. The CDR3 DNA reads TGTGCCAGCAGAACCGGAGCGCTCCAGCCCCAGCATTTT. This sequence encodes CASRTGALQPQHF.

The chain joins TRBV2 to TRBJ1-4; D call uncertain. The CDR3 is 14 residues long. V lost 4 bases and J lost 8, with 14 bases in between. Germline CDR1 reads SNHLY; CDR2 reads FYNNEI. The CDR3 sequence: CASSGRDRVEKLFF. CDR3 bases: TGTGCCAGCAGTGGGAGGGATCGGGTGGAAAAACTGTTTTTT.

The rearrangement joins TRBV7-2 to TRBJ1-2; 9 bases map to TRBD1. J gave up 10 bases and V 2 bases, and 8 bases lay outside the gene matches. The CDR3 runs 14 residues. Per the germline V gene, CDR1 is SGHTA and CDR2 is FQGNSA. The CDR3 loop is CASSLMGQGGDYTF. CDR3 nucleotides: TGTGCCAGCAGCTTAATGGGACAGGGCGGAGACTACACCTTC. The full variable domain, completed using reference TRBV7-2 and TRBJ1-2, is GAGVSQSPSNKVTEKGKDVELRCDPISGHTALYWYRQSLGQGLEFLIYFQGNSAPDKSGLPSDRFSAERTGGSVSTLTIQRTQQEDSAVYLCASSLMGQGGDYTFGSGTRLTVV.

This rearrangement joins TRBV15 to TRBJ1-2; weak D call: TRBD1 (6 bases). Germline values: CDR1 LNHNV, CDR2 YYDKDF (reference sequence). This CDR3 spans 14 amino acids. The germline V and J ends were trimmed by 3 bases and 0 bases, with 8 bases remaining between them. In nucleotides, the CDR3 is TGTGCCACCAGCAGGGACAGAACTAACTATGGCTACACCTTC. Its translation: CATSRDRTNYGYTF.

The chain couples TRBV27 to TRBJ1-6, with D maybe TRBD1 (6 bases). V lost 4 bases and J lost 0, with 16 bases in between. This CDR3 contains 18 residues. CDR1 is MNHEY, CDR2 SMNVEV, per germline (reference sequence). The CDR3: CASSSAQGWGSYNSPLHF. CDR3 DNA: TGTGCCAGCAGTTCAGCACAGGGTTGGGGCTCCTATAATTCACCCCTCCACTTT.

The CDR3 region has the DNA TGCGCCAGCAGCTCCCGACAGGGGGGGAATGAGCAGTTCTTC. This encodes CASSSRQGGNEQFF. The genes are TRBV4-1 and TRBJ2-1; 9 bases agree with TRBD1. The CDR3 extends over 14 amino acids. The trim removed 5 bases at V and 7 bases at J, leaving 6 bases unmatched. CDR1 and CDR2 (germline): MGHRA, YSYEKL.

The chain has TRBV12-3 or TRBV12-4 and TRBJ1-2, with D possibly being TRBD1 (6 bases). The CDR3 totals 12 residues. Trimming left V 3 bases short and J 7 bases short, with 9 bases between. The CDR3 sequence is CASSLLGGGYTF. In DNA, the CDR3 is TGTGCCAGCAGTTTGCTAGGGGGTGGCTACACCTTC.

CDR3: CASSPSPTDTQYF. The CDR3 DNA is TGTGCCAGCAGCCCGTCCCCCACAGATACGCAGTATTTT. This chain links TRBV28 with TRBJ2-3, with unresolved D. The germline CDR1 and CDR2 sequences are MDHEN and SYDVKM. V was pared by 6 bases and J by 2 bases, with 9 bases between. This CDR3 region has 13 residues.

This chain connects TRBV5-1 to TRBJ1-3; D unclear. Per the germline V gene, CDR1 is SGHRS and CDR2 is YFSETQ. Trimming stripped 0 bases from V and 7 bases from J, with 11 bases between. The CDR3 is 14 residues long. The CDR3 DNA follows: TGCGCCAGCAGCTTGGGCAGAGGCTTGAACACCATATATTTT. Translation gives CASSLGRGLNTIYF.

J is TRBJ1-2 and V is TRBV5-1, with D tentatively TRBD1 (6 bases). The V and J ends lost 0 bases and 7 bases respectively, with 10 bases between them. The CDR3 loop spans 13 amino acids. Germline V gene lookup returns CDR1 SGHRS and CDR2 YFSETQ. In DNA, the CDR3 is TGCGCCAGCAGCTTGGACAGGGTGGGTGGCTACACCTTC. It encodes CASSLDRVGGYTF.

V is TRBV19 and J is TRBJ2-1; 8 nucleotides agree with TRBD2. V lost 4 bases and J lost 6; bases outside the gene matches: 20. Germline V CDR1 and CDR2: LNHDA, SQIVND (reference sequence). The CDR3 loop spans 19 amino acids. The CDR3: CASSTIAGRRTRTANEQFF. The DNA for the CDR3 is TGTGCCAGTAGTACCATAGCGGGGCGGAGGACGAGAACCGCCAATGAGCAGTTCTTC.

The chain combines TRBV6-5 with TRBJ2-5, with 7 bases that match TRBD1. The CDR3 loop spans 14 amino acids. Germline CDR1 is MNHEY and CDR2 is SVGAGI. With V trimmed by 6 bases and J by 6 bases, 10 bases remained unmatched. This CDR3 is CASSPDRVRQTQYF. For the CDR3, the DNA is TGTGCCAGCAGCCCCGACAGGGTTAGGCAGACCCAGTACTTC.